Each of the 12 T cell receptor beta chains below was sequenced from the same sample in a study of T cell responses to AZD1222 COVID-19 vaccine. TCRdb's table, derived via immunoSEQ multiplex PCR, lists solely in-frame clones and lacks some. The data contain about 89,000 clones, 86% of them singletons. This material consisted of peripheral blood, taken 28 days after the second AZD1222 dose. The source is an adult who received the AZD1222 COVID-19 vaccine.

The chain carries TRBV5-6 and TRBJ2-1; D uncertain. Between the trimmed V and J ends, which lost 0 bases and 3 bases, there was a span of 4 bases. There are 13 residues in the CDR3. Germline CDR1 SGHDT, CDR2 YYEEEE. CDR3 sequence reads: CASSLGNYNEQFF. CDR3 coding DNA: TGTGCCAGCAGCTTGGGCAACTACAATGAGCAGTTCTTC.

The V gene is TRBV30, the J gene TRBJ1-1; TRBD1 matches 10 bases. The ends lost 5 bases at V and 7 bases at J; junction bases unmatched: 7. The CDR3 extends over 13 amino acids. Germline CDR1 and CDR2: GTSNPN and SVGIG (reference sequence). CDR3 residues: CAWGGQGVNEAFF. The DNA for the CDR3 is TGTGCCTGGGGAGGACAGGGGGTAAATGAAGCTTTCTTT.

The chain couples TRBV18 to TRBJ1-5; 8 bases match TRBD1. There are 18 residues in the CDR3. The J segment lost 3 bases and the V segment lost 0 bases, leaving 10 bases of the junction unmatched. CDR1 KGHSH and CDR2 LQKENI come from the germline V gene. Here the CDR3 DNA reads TGTGCCAGCTCACCACCCTTGACAGGGGAATTCATCAATCAGCCCCAGCATTTT. Translated: CASSPPLTGEFINQPQHF.

This clone showed up just a few times. The gene calls are TRBV2 and TRBJ2-2; 9 nucleotides match TRBD1. The CDR3 covers 15 residues. V was clipped by 4 bases and J by 4 bases; unmatched bases: 4. Germline V lookup: CDR1 SNHLY, CDR2 FYNNEI. For the CDR3, the DNA is TGTGCCAGCAGTGTCGACAGGGGGACCACCGGGGAGCTGTTTTTT. Protein sequence: CASSVDRGTTGELFF.

The chain combines TRBV18 with TRBJ2-1; 9 bases agree with TRBD2. CDR3 length equals 16 residues. The germline V gene encodes CDR1 KGHSH and CDR2 LQKENI. V lost 2 bases, J lost 8 bases, and 10 bases stayed unmatched. The CDR3 sequence is CASSPGGRATGDEQFF. CDR3 bases: TGTGCCAGCTCACCAGGCGGGAGGGCCACCGGGGATGAGCAGTTCTTC.

The rearrangement uses TRBV4-2 and TRBJ2-2, with 8 positions matching TRBD2. The CDR3 is 16 amino acids. J gave up 1 base and V 5 bases, and 6 bases lay outside the gene matches. Germline CDR1 and CDR2: LGHNA and YNFKEQ. CDR3 DNA: TGTGCCAGCAGCAAGAGCGGGGGCCAGAACACCGGGGAGCTGTTTTTT. It encodes CASSKSGGQNTGELFF.

This chain uses TRBV28 with TRBJ1-2, with 9 bases that match TRBD1. Germline V gene lookup returns CDR1 MDHEN and CDR2 SYDVKM. After removal of 6 bases from V and 6 bases from J, the junction contained 5 bases not matched to a gene. This CDR3 spans 13 amino acids. CDR3 in amino acids: CASSPDRGNGYTF. In DNA form, the CDR3 reads TGTGCCAGCAGCCCGGACAGGGGAAATGGCTACACCTTC.

The genes are TRBV6-5 and TRBJ1-3, with TRBD1 as a possible D gene (6 bases). The CDR3 length is 14 residues. CDR1 is MNHEY and CDR2 is SVGAGI in the germline V gene. The V gene lost 2 bases and the J gene lost 4 bases, with 9 bases spanning the gap. The CDR3 coding sequence is TGTGCCAGCAGTTACCGGGGGGGCGGAAACACCATATATTTT. Its translation: CASSYRGGGNTIYF.

The genes are TRBV11-1 and TRBJ2-1; no clear D gene. Deletions cut 3 bases from V and 10 bases from J, with 7 bases between. The CDR3 extends over 11 amino acids. Germline CDR1 reads SGHAT; CDR2 reads FQDESV (reference sequence). The CDR3 DNA is TGTGCCAGCAGCTTTCGGCGGGAGCAGTTCTTC. It codes for CASSFRREQFF.

V gene TRBV21-1 combines with J gene TRBJ2-5; the D call in the table, TRBD1, was not verified against the DNA. TRBV21-1 is labeled a pseudogene. The CDR3 totals 17 residues. CDR3 nucleotides: TGTGCCAGCAGCAAAGGGGGTCCTCAGGGGGCCCAAGAGACCCAGTACTTC. Residues: CASSKGGPQGAQETQYF.

The chain is built from TRBV28 and TRBJ2-7; D is possibly TRBD1 or TRBD2 (5 bases each). Trimming cost V 8 bases and J 2 bases, with 13 bases left between them. The CDR3 is made up of 13 amino acids. Germline CDR1 is MDHEN and CDR2 is SYDVKM. This CDR3 reads CASHRDGPYEQYF. CDR3 in DNA: TGTGCCAGCCATCGGGACGGGCCCTACGAGCAGTACTTC.

The chain uses TRBV6-6 and TRBJ1-2; the match to TRBD1 covers 10 bases. The CDR3 is 13 amino acids. J gave up 8 bases and V 4 bases, and 4 bases lay outside the gene matches. The germline V gene has CDR1 MNHNY and CDR2 SVGAGI (reference sequence). This CDR3 is CASSLRDRGGYTF. The CDR3 DNA is TGTGCCAGCAGTTTAAGGGACAGGGGCGGCTACACCTTC.